This T cell receptor beta chain was observed in a study of T cell responses to AZD1222 COVID-19 vaccine. Study-wide points: Females outnumbered males among donors, who were mostly white British; clonal diversity was possibly underestimated. Unmutated regions of variants are reportedly targeted by nearly half of spike-specific TCRs. A rise in Spike-specific TCR breadth and depth followed two AZD1222 doses.

About this clone: Antigen specificity is unknown.

The CDR3 sequence is 15 residues long. The V gene's germline CDR1 is MRHNA and CDR2 SNTAGT. V dropped 3 bases and J dropped 5 bases, with 14 bases sitting between them. Profiled with immunoSEQ multiplex PCR; TCRdb holds only in-frame clones, not every one. The table records approximately 100,000 clones, less than 90% of them present only once. The chain joins TRBV6-4 to TRBJ2-1, with D tentatively TRBD2 (5 bases). Sequenced here: peripheral blood, sampled on day 0 of AZD1222 vaccination. The TCR was taken from an adult in good health. CDR3 in amino acids: CASSDRSGENNEQFF. DNA of the CDR3: TGTGCCAGCAGTGATCGAAGCGGAGAGAACAATGAGCAGTTCTTC.